This TCR beta chain appears in the sequencing data of a study of shared clonotypes between healthy human individuals. About the research overall: CD4 naive and CD4 memory each took three plates per donor, while CD8 naive took two and CD8 memory one.

Study outcomes and limitations: On the whole, naive subsets had larger estimated richness than memory subsets had. Rarefaction showed that sequencing of sorted subsets was incomplete (despite large depth).

Across several immunoSEQ plates, the genomic DNA of each subset was split evenly. Assay: immunoSEQ multiplex PCR; the TCRdb copy retains only in-frame clones and omits some. The sample has about 990,000 clones, approximately 80% seen once. About this clone itself: Its target is unknown.

V was cut by 4 bases and J by 4 bases, with 19 bases left in between. CDR3 size: 16 residues. The sequence derives from a man aged 18 to 29 in good health. Some clones in this sample may be carry-over from other donors' samples. This rearrangement joins TRBV23-1 to TRBJ2-5; D may be TRBD2 (6 bases). Being an ORF, TRBV23-1 has a function that is uncertain. Material for sequencing was memory CD4+ T cells from PBMCs. Regarding subset: CD45RA-negative fraction. The CDR3 bases are TGCGCCAGCAGTCTCCTCAAACCCAGGCGGGGAGAGACCCAGTACTTC. It is translated as CASSLLKPRRGETQYF.